This T cell receptor beta chain originates from a study of OX40 agonist ivuxolimab in advanced cancers. Libraries were prepared by immunoSEQ multiplex PCR; TCRdb keeps only in-frame clonotypes and omits some of them. The sample has approximately 65,000 clones; over 75% are singletons. The CDR3 has 15 amino acids. Per germline, CDR1 LGHNA and CDR2 YSLEER. V lost 0 bases and J lost 3; bases outside the gene matches: 5. This sequence joins TRBV4-3 and TRBJ2-7; TRBD1 matches at 7 bases. The source was CD4+ or CD8+ T cells sorted from blood, collected in a trial of the OX40 agonist ivuxolimab. This clonotype was obtained from an adult with an advanced solid tumor such as melanoma, head and neck, liver or kidney cancer. The CDR3 DNA reads as TGCGCCAGCAGCCAAGAAGTGACAGGGCTCTACGAGCAGTACTTC. This sequence encodes CASSQEVTGLYEQYF.